The 19 T cell receptor beta chains presented below share a single source sample, sequenced in a study of pediatric ulcerative colitis (dated by TCRdb to about 2019). Library prep was done by the immunoSEQ multiplex PCR assay. TCRdb retrieved this table from immuneACCESS and kept in-frame rearrangements only. Not all clones are present; in checked studies, unresolved V genes account for under half, and no reason is known for the remainder. Recorded for this sample are about 40,000 clones; roughly 70% of them occurred a single time. The biggest ten clones account for approximately 9% of the sample. During colonoscopy, one to two pinch biopsies were obtained from the rectum for research purposes. Sequencing was carried out using gut tissue. The receptors here all came from a boy younger than 18 with severe ulcerative colitis.

CDR3 coding DNA: TGTGCCAGCCGGCAGGACTCGCAGGTCACAGATACGCAGTATTTT. Protein sequence: CASRQDSQVTDTQYF. The chain carries TRBV2 and TRBJ2-3, with a weak D call TRBD2 (5 bases). The V end was cut by 8 bases, the J end by 2 bases, with 17 bases between. CDR1 SNHLY and CDR2 FYNNEI come from the germline V gene. This CDR3 comprises 15 residues.

This clone was seen once. The chain carries TRBV6-1 and TRBJ1-2, with D hard to call. V was clipped by 5 bases and J by 2 bases, with 15 bases between them. The germline V gene encodes CDR1 MNHNS and CDR2 SASEGT. The CDR3 has 15 amino acids. The CDR3 region has the DNA TGTGCCAGCAGTCACCCCATGGGCGGAAACTATGGCTACACCTTC. Protein product: CASSHPMGGNYGYTF.

This clone was picked up a small number of times. The gene calls are TRBV6-1 and TRBJ1-2, with TRBD1 matching over 8 bases. The CDR3 runs to 15 residues. With V trimmed by 8 bases and J by 4 bases, 12 bases remained unmatched. Looked up from germline, CDR1 is MNHNS and CDR2 is SASEGT. The chain's CDR3 is CASLGRDRSSYGYTF. Here the CDR3 DNA reads TGTGCCAGCCTAGGACGGGACAGGTCGTCCTATGGCTACACCTTC.

This chain's CDR3 is CASSPLSGTIGSDTQYF. The CDR3 nucleotides read TGCGCCAGCAGCCCACTGAGCGGGACAATAGGTTCAGATACGCAGTATTTT. V usage is TRBV5-1 and J usage is TRBJ2-3; maybe TRBD2 (7 bases). Germline CDR1 is SGHRS and CDR2 is YFSETQ. Trimming cost V 4 bases and J 4 bases, with 22 bases left between them. The CDR3 extends over 17 amino acids.

The rearrangement links TRBV5-4 to TRBJ2-7; 12 bases agree with TRBD2. CDR3 size: 15 residues. After removal of 4 bases from V and 2 bases from J, the junction contained 4 bases not matched to a gene. Per the germline V gene, CDR1 is SGHNT and CDR2 is YYREEE (reference sequence). Written as DNA, the CDR3 is TGTGCCAGCAGCCCCGGACTAGCGGGGCCCTACGAGCAGTACTTC. Residues: CASSPGLAGPYEQYF.

V and J are TRBV18 and TRBJ1-5, with TRBD1 matching over 9 bases. Germline values: CDR1 KGHSH, CDR2 LQKENI. The CDR3 runs 15 residues. V lost 6 bases, J lost 5 bases, and 8 bases stayed unmatched. As DNA, the CDR3 is TGTGCCAGCTCCGATTCGACAGGGGGTTATCAGCCCCAGCATTTT. Translating gives CASSDSTGGYQPQHF.

There are a few counts of this clone. This chain uses TRBV5-4 with TRBJ1-1; tentatively, D is TRBD1 (6 bases). CDR3 size: 14 residues. Trimming pared 5 bases from V and 0 bases from J, leaving 11 bases between. Germline V gene data show CDR1 as SGHNT and CDR2 as YYREEE (reference sequence). CDR3 residues: CASRRQEMNTEAFF. CDR3 coding DNA: TGTGCCAGCAGGCGACAGGAGATGAACACTGAAGCTTTCTTT.

The rearrangement links TRBV7-9 to TRBJ2-5; D gene ambiguous. The V end was cut by 2 bases, the J end by 0 bases, with 13 bases between. The CDR3 has 16 amino acids. The germline V gene encodes CDR1 SEHNR and CDR2 FQNEAQ (reference sequence). In DNA, the CDR3 is TGTGCCAGCAGCTTAAGTAGAGCCGGTAACCAAGAGACCCAGTACTTC. Translated, it gives CASSLSRAGNQETQYF.

This clone was seen once. The V gene is TRBV10-3, the J gene TRBJ1-2; 9 nucleotides line up with TRBD1. V lost 0 bases and J lost 2; bases outside the gene matches: 1. This CDR3 has 15 residues. CDR1 ENHRY and CDR2 SYGVKD come from the germline V gene. The CDR3: CAISESGQGNYGYTF. DNA for the CDR3: TGTGCCATCAGTGAGTCGGGACAGGGAAACTATGGCTACACCTTC.

The chain couples TRBV6-6 to TRBJ2-7, with D perhaps matching TRBD2 (7 bases). V was clipped by 7 bases and J by 2 bases, with 15 bases between them. The V gene's germline CDR1 is MNHNY and CDR2 SVGAGI (reference sequence). The CDR3 extends over 14 amino acids. The CDR3 DNA is TGTGCCAGCAACATAGTGGGGGGGCCCTACGAGCAGTACTTC. Amino acid sequence: CASNIVGGPYEQYF.

The V and J genes are TRBV28 and TRBJ1-1; D not certain. V lost 4 bases and J 5 bases, leaving 11 bases between the germline ends. The CDR3 extends over 13 amino acids. Germline lookup yields CDR1 MDHEN and CDR2 SYDVKM. The CDR3 DNA reads TGTGCCAGCAGTTGGACGGTTGGGACTGAAGCTTTCTTT. Encoded protein: CASSWTVGTEAFF.

There are a few counts of this clone. This chain connects TRBV15 to TRBJ2-3; D perhaps matches TRBD1 (5 bases). Germline V CDR1 and CDR2: LNHNV, YYDKDF (reference sequence). The ends were cut back, 3 bases at V and 1 base at J, with 8 bases in the middle. The CDR3 length is 14 residues. The CDR3 bases are TGTGCCACCAGCAGCCTGACAGGCACAGATACGCAGTATTTT. Its translation is CATSSLTGTDTQYF.

This clone is a singleton in its sample. V is TRBV19 and J is TRBJ2-7, with 7 bases identical to TRBD1. The V gene's germline CDR1 is LNHDA and CDR2 SQIVND (reference sequence). With V trimmed by 5 bases and J by 5 bases, 9 bases remained unmatched. This CDR3 region has 14 residues. The CDR3 region has the DNA TGTGCCAGTAGTCCCAGACAGGGAAGGGACGAGCAGTACTTC. Protein sequence: CASSPRQGRDEQYF.

The genes are TRBV6-5 and TRBJ1-2, with D unresolved. The ends were cut back, 7 bases at V and 7 bases at J, with 19 bases in the middle. The germline V gene encodes CDR1 MNHEY and CDR2 SVGAGI. The CDR3 is made up of 14 amino acids. CDR3 DNA: TGTGCCAGCAAGAAGGGCCCCAATGTACTTGGCTACACCTTC. Residues: CASKKGPNVLGYTF.

This chain links TRBV2 with TRBJ1-5; D unresolved. Trimming cost V 3 bases and J 4 bases, with 7 bases left between them. Germline CDR1 reads SNHLY; CDR2 reads FYNNEI. The CDR3 spans 13 residues. The CDR3 is CASSEDLNQPQHF. The CDR3 region has the DNA TGTGCCAGCAGTGAGGATTTGAATCAGCCCCAGCATTTT. Based on the CDR3 plus reference TRBV2 and TRBJ1-5, the full variable domain is EPEVTQTPSHQVTQMGQEVILRCVPISNHLYFYWYRQILGQKVEFLVSFYNNEISEKSEIFDDQFSVERPDGSNFTLKIRSTKLEDSAMYFCASSEDLNQPQHFGDGTRLSIL.

The V and J genes are TRBV18 and TRBJ1-2, with no clear D. Trimming took 2 bases from V and 8 from J, leaving 15 bases between them. The CDR3 contains 14 residues. In germline, CDR1 is KGHSH, CDR2 LQKENI. The CDR3 DNA reads as TGTGCCAGCTCACCAACTAGGACGGCCCCGGGCTACACCTTC. As protein: CASSPTRTAPGYTF.

The chain employs TRBV5-6 and TRBJ2-7; tentatively, D is TRBD1 or TRBD2 (6 bases each). The CDR3 is 17 residues long. V was pared by 0 bases and J by 0 bases, with 16 bases between. The germline V gene encodes CDR1 SGHDT and CDR2 YYEEEE. DNA for the CDR3: TGTGCCAGCAGCTTGGCGGAATGGGGGGCAAGCTCCTACGAGCAGTACTTC. Translating it yields CASSLAEWGASSYEQYF.

This sequence joins TRBV27 and TRBJ1-5; D perhaps matches TRBD1 (5 bases). This CDR3 spans 13 amino acids. Trimming pared 6 bases from V and 6 bases from J, leaving 12 bases between. CDR1 is MNHEY, CDR2 SMNVEV, per germline (reference sequence). The CDR3 bases are TGTGCCAGCAGGGAAACCGGGGGTCAGCCCCAGCATTTT. It specifies CASRETGGQPQHF.

V gene TRBV4-1 combines with J gene TRBJ1-5; 7 positions match TRBD1. Germline V gene sequence: CDR1 MGHRA, CDR2 YSYEKL. This CDR3 is built from 15 residues. The V segment lost 4 bases and the J segment 3 bases; nucleotides outside the gene matches: 6. CDR3 in amino acids: CASSRPGGNNQPQHF. The CDR3 DNA is TGCGCCAGCAGCCGCCCAGGGGGGAACAATCAGCCCCAGCATTTT.